This TCR beta chain was sequenced for a study of beta chain features in type 1 diabetes (dated by TCRdb to between 2018 and 2020). A note on the overall study: Patients and healthy donors did not differ in mean age, gender distribution, total cell number or subset yield. A total of approximately 110,000,000 sorted cells were examined across all samples, and a strong correlation was observed between cell number per subset and RNA yield. The study compared TCRB repertoires of sorted circulating CD4+ T cell subsets between recently diagnosed type 1 diabetes patients and matched healthy donors. Regulatory and stem cell-like memory subsets were obtained from only 8 patients and about 8 healthy donors, while naive and central memory subsets were obtained from all 30 or so donors. Study-wide conclusions, independent of this receptor: Because the HLA sub-analyses included only small numbers of individuals, any influence of HLA type on TCRB rearrangement was left unresolved. In all four CD4+ subsets, TCRB CDR3 length was moderately but significantly shorter in type 1 diabetes patients. Sequencing cDNA rather than genomic DNA could over-represent highly expressing activated cells, although activation and CD3 levels did not differ between groups. Patients with type 1 diabetes made fewer insertions and deleted more nucleotides at VDJ recombination sites, implying thymic rearrangement abnormalities. Naive, central memory and regulatory TCRB repertoires appeared more similar among patients than among healthy donors. PCR may preferentially amplify shorter templates, but because patient and control samples were amplified and corrected together, any resulting skew would affect both groups equally.

The entire isolated RNA was reverse transcribed using the High Capacity cDNA Reverse Transcription Kit, and thus expressed TCRB transcripts were sequenced. Naive, central memory and regulatory T cell samples underwent deep immunoSEQ sequencing, averaging approximately 3.3 million total reads per sample. After sorted cells were lysed in RLT buffer, RNA was extracted with DNase-treated RNeasy Micro or Mini kits, with the choice depending on cell number. To prevent cross-contamination, every cell subset was processed on its own, while patient and healthy donor samples were processed together. Using the immunoSEQ multiplex PCR, TCRB sequences were amplified from cDNA into 87-bp fragments spanning the CDR3 region. The amplicons were sequenced using the Illumina HiSeq platform. The authors processed their data as follows. PCR bias was computationally corrected using synthetic template baselines, reads within Hamming distance 2 were collapsed, and singletons that could not be merged were discarded. Reads were aligned against IMGT so that V, D and J genes, CDR3 length and insertions or deletions at six rearrangement sites could be assigned. Within each subset, clonotype counts were normalized to sorted cell number, after which true diversity and Gini coefficients were computed with the tcR R package. The overlap coefficient, calculated on TCRB nucleotide sequences, was used to measure repertoire sharing. Out-of-frame TCRB sequences from naive cells were analyzed as a proxy for the pre-selection repertoire. Here the immuneACCESS table is served through TCRdb, limited to in-frame sequences with V and J called. Missing clones are a known gap in these copies; in checked studies unresolved V genes cover under half, and the rest lacks a known reason. V and J calls and clone size are those listed in that table; D and trimming were worked out from the DNA. The sample profile shows about 260,000 clones; approximately 70% of them were found once. The ten largest clones add up to 0.053% of the sample.

Taken from cysteine to phenylalanine, the CDR3 has 13 residues. Just the 39-base CDR3 DNA is kept, in frame starting at base 1. The trim is 5 bases for V and 9 bases for J, with a gap of 17 bases between the germline ends. The germline V gene specifies SQVTM as CDR1 and ANQGSEA as CDR2. With respect to this clone: Its antigen specificity is not known. No much larger clonotype is one base removed from it; base qualities were not supplied.

A single peripheral blood draw of around 0.11 L on average was collected from each donor into heparinised tubes. Using a panel that included CD45RO, CCR7, CD25, CD127, CD95 and CD27, naive, central memory, regulatory and stem cell-like memory CD4+ T cells were sorted on a BD FACSAria II. Every sorted population had a purity above 98%. PBMCs were separated immediately by Lymphoprep density gradient centrifugation and were stained directly, without being cultured. So that batch effects would be minimized, each experiment stained and sorted samples in pairs, pairing one healthy donor with one patient.

This TCR derives from a young man in good health. Sequenced: naive CD4+ T cells from blood. Explained via the paper, the cell subset or site label denotes: true naive CD4+ T cells. Recombination joined TRBV29-1 with TRBJ2-1; the best D guess is TRBD1, with 5 bases matching. The CDR3 is CSVRQALGREQFF. The DNA reads as follows: TGCAGCGTTCGGCAGGCCCTGGGGCGTGAGCAGTTCTTC.